This T cell receptor beta chain was identified during a study of T cell changes during pregnancy in multiple sclerosis. Assay: immunoSEQ multiplex PCR; the TCRdb copy retains only in-frame clones and omits some. Of 30,000 to 35,000 clones detected, roughly 90% appear once; the ten largest clones hold around 0.4%. This sequence was found in a female donor in good health, enrolled as a control in a pregnancy study. The input for sequencing was CD4+ T cells from peripheral blood mononuclear cells, taken in the second trimester of pregnancy.

The chain's CDR3 is CASGAERNRNEQFF. The CDR3 bases are TGTGCCAGCGGCGCTGAGCGGAACCGCAATGAGCAGTTCTTC. The genes are TRBV5-8 and TRBJ2-1, with D possibly matching TRBD2 (5 bases). The ends were cut back, 7 bases at V and 6 bases at J, with 17 bases in the middle. The germline V gene encodes CDR1 SGHTS and CDR2 YDEGEE. The CDR3 consists of 14 residues. The full variable domain, completed using reference TRBV5-8 and TRBJ2-1, is EAGVTQSPTHLIKTRGQQATLRCSPISGHTSVYWYQQALGLGLQFLLWYDEGEERNRGNFPPRFSGRQFPNYSSELNVNALELEDSALYLCASGAERNRNEQFFGPGTRLTVL.